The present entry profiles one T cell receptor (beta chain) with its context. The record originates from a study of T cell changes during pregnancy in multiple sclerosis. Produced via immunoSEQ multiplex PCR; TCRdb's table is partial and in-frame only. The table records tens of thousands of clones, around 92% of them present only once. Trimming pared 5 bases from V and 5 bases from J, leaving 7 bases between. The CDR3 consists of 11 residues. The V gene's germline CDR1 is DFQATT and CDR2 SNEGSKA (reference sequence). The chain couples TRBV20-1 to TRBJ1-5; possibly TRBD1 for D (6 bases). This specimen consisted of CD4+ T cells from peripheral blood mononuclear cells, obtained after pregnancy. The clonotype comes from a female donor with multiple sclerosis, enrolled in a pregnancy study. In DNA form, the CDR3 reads TGCAGTGCTGCAGGGGATCAGCCCCAGCATTTT. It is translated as CSAAGDQPQHF.